The 27 T cell receptor beta chains listed next were all sequenced from one sample in a study of cytomegalovirus exposure and HLA in healthy donors. PCR involved 60 Vbeta and 13 Jbeta primers. TCRdb's copy holds only in-frame clones and misses some; the assay was immunoSEQ multiplex PCR. The sample gives roughly 150,000 clones, roughly 67% of which show up once; under 5.5% is in the top ten. Sequencing used PBMCs. These receptors were collected from a woman aged 18-29 years in good health and CMV-seropositive.

This clone was picked up a small number of times. The chain is built from TRBV4-3 and TRBJ1-2; TRBD1 agrees at 9 bases. Trimming took 0 bases from V and 8 from J; bases not matched to a gene: 10. Germline CDR1 LGHNA, CDR2 YSLEER. This CDR3 comprises 16 residues. The CDR3 DNA follows: TGCGCCAGCAGCCAAGACCGGGACAGGGTAATTAAAGGCTACACCTTC. Protein product: CASSQDRDRVIKGYTF.

The count of this clone is one. The chain joins TRBV19 to TRBJ1-2; D is undetermined. Germline V lookup: CDR1 LNHDA, CDR2 SQIVND (reference sequence). The V and J ends lost 5 bases and 2 bases respectively, with 18 bases between them. CDR3 length: 16 amino acids. CDR3 protein: CASSPLLVRSNYGYTF. DNA of the CDR3: TGTGCCAGTAGTCCCCTGCTCGTAAGGAGCAACTATGGCTACACCTTC.

The genes are TRBV12-5 and TRBJ2-5; D is unresolved. V lost 3 bases and J lost 5, with 4 bases in between. Germline V lookup: CDR1 LGHNT, CDR2 FRNRAP. The CDR3 sequence is 11 residues long. In nucleotides, the CDR3 is TGTGCTAGTGGTTTCCTGGAGACCCAGTACTTC. Amino acids: CASGFLETQYF.

J is TRBJ2-3 and V is TRBV19; 10 nucleotides agree with TRBD2. The CDR3 extends over 18 amino acids. The V gene end was trimmed by 0 bases and the J gene end by 4 bases; junction bases not matched to a gene: 10. Germline V gene lookup returns CDR1 LNHDA and CDR2 SQIVND (reference sequence). The CDR3 is CASSIDRGTGLASDTQYF. CDR3 DNA: TGTGCCAGTAGTATAGATCGGGGAACGGGACTAGCGTCAGATACGCAGTATTTT.

The chain couples TRBV19 to TRBJ1-4; D is perhaps TRBD1 (5 bases). The CDR3 is made up of 13 amino acids. Between the trimmed V and J ends, which lost 5 bases and 6 bases, there was a span of 10 bases. Germline values: CDR1 LNHDA, CDR2 SQIVND (reference sequence). CDR3 sequence reads: CASSPGVYEKLFF. CDR3 bases: TGTGCCAGTAGTCCGGGGGTATATGAAAAACTGTTTTTT.

This sequence joins TRBV4-2 and TRBJ2-4, with 11 bases lining up with TRBD2. The germline CDR1 and CDR2 sequences are LGHNA and YNFKEQ. J gave up 4 bases and V 1 base, and 6 bases lay outside the gene matches. The CDR3 covers 17 residues. The CDR3 sequence: CASSQASSGGYKNIQYF. The CDR3 bases are TGTGCCAGCAGCCAAGCGTCTAGCGGGGGGTATAAAAACATTCAGTACTTC.

V gene TRBV20-1 combines with J gene TRBJ2-3; the D is unclear. The CDR3 runs 11 residues. Between the trimmed V and J ends, which lost 8 bases and 6 bases, there was a span of 12 bases. Germline CDR1 DFQATT, CDR2 SNEGSKA (reference sequence). The CDR3 here is CSPSSKDTQYF. The CDR3 DNA is TGCAGTCCGAGTAGCAAGGATACGCAGTATTTT.

This clone has more than one count but fewer than ten. The CDR3 reads CASSAQGSEQYF. The CDR3 region has the DNA TGTGCCAGCAGCGCCCAGGGATCCGAGCAGTACTTC. This chain joins TRBV9 and TRBJ2-7; TRBD1 is a possible D gene (5 bases). From germline, CDR1 is SGDLS and CDR2 YYNGEE. The germline V and J ends were trimmed by 3 bases and 6 bases, with 10 bases remaining between them. The CDR3 totals 12 residues.

The CDR3 DNA sequence: TGTGCCAGTAGTATAACGGGGGTGGAGACCCAGTACTTC. It encodes CASSITGVETQYF. V usage is TRBV19 and J usage is TRBJ2-5, with a possible D match to TRBD2 (6 bases). The germline CDR1 and CDR2 sequences are LNHDA and SQIVND (reference sequence). The CDR3 runs to 13 residues. V was cut by 2 bases and J by 5 bases, with 9 bases left in between.

This sequence joins TRBV2 and TRBJ1-1; tentative D call: TRBD1 (5 bases). Germline lookup yields CDR1 SNHLY and CDR2 FYNNEI. V was cut by 6 bases and J by 4 bases, with 12 bases left in between. The CDR3 covers 13 residues. The CDR3 DNA reads as TGTGCCAGCAGCCCCCAGGGTTCCACTGAAGCTTTCTTT. As protein: CASSPQGSTEAFF. Full variable domain (remainder filled in from reference TRBV2 and TRBJ1-1): EPEVTQTPSHQVTQMGQEVILRCVPISNHLYFYWYRQILGQKVEFLVSFYNNEISEKSEIFDDQFSVERPDGSNFTLKIRSTKLEDSAMYFCASSPQGSTEAFFGQGTRLTVV.

The rearrangement joins TRBV11-2 to TRBJ2-4; TRBD1 matches at 9 bases. Germline V gene sequence: CDR1 SGHAT, CDR2 FQNNGV. The CDR3 contains 16 residues. Losses at the gene ends were 5 bases for V and 5 bases for J; bases not matched to a gene: 10. The CDR3 is CASSRQGVEGENIQYF. The CDR3, as DNA: TGTGCCAGCAGCAGACAGGGGGTGGAGGGCGAAAACATTCAGTACTTC.

The V gene is TRBV30, the J gene TRBJ1-1, with TRBD1 as a possible D gene (5 bases). Germline V gene lookup returns CDR1 GTSNPN and CDR2 SVGIG (reference sequence). V lost 4 bases, J lost 4 bases, and 13 bases lay in between. This CDR3 is built from 13 residues. In nucleotides, the CDR3 is TGTGCCTGGACGAAGGGGTTTGCCACTGAAGCTTTCTTT. Amino acid sequence: CAWTKGFATEAFF.

The V gene is TRBV30, the J gene TRBJ1-6; possible D gene TRBD1, 6 bases. CDR3 size: 14 residues. Trimming removed 0 bases at V and 9 bases at J, with 12 bases between. Germline V gene sequence: CDR1 GTSNPN, CDR2 SVGIG (reference sequence). Written as DNA, the CDR3 is TGTGCCTGGAGTGTAATTAGGGGGAGTTCACCCCTCCACTTT. Residues: CAWSVIRGSSPLHF.

This chain connects TRBV4-2 to TRBJ1-1, with D possibly matching TRBD1 (5 bases). The CDR3 has 16 residues. Germline V gene lookup returns CDR1 LGHNA and CDR2 YNFKEQ. Trimming took off 1 base at V and 4 bases at J, with 16 bases between the two ends. In nucleotides, the CDR3 is TGTGCCAGCAGCCAAGTCCTTCTTGGGGGGGGCACTGAAGCTTTCTTT. It codes for CASSQVLLGGGTEAFF.

The chain links TRBV4-3 to TRBJ1-2; a possible D gene is TRBD1 (5 bases). Germline V gives CDR1 LGHNA, CDR2 YSLEER. The CDR3 runs to 15 residues. Trimming pared 1 base from V and 5 bases from J, leaving 14 bases between. The DNA of the CDR3 is TGCGCCAGCAGCCAAGGGAGACAGACTTCTTATGGCTACACCTTC. Protein sequence: CASSQGRQTSYGYTF.

About this clone: One junction end does not reproduce the germline sequence, and a read error may be involved. Other nucleotide sequences in the sample specify the same CDR3. The V gene is TRBV5-4, the J gene TRBJ1-1; weak D call: TRBD1 (5 bases). CDR3 length: 13 amino acids. The germline CDR1 and CDR2 sequences are SGHNT and YYREEE (reference sequence). The chain's CDR3 is CASSLGGDTEAFF. DNA for the CDR3: TGTGCCAGCAGCCTGGGGGGAGACACTGAAGCCTTCTTT.

The CDR3 region is CASSVETSNYGYTF. Here the CDR3 DNA reads TGTGCCAGCAGCGTAGAGACATCTAACTATGGCTACACCTTC. The genes are TRBV9 and TRBJ1-2; no reliable D call. Deletions cut 0 bases from V and 0 bases from J, with 6 bases between. This CDR3 spans 14 amino acids. CDR1 and CDR2 (germline): SGDLS, YYNGEE.

This rearrangement joins TRBV10-3 to TRBJ2-1, with 10 bases matching TRBD2. CDR1 is ENHRY and CDR2 is SYGVKD in the germline V gene. CDR3 size: 16 residues. V shed 8 bases and J 2 bases; nucleotides not matched to a gene: 9. In nucleotides, the CDR3 is TGTGCCATCCGATCGAATAGCGGGGGGACCTACAATGAGCAGTTCTTC. Residues: CAIRSNSGGTYNEQFF.

The V gene is TRBV4-1, the J gene TRBJ1-1; D unresolved. CDR3 length: 15 amino acids. Trimming left V 6 bases short and J 0 bases short, with 14 bases between. The germline gives CDR1 MGHRA, CDR2 YSYEKL. CDR3 DNA sequence: TGCGCCAGCAGAGGTATGGGTAGCATGAACACTGAAGCTTTCTTT. It translates to CASRGMGSMNTEAFF.

CDR3 sequence reads: CASSVLAGGNEQFF. DNA for the CDR3: TGTGCCAGCAGCGTTCTAGCGGGGGGAAATGAGCAGTTCTTC. J is TRBJ2-1 and V is TRBV9; TRBD2 matches 11 bases. The J segment lost 7 bases and the V segment lost 2 bases, leaving 2 bases of the junction unmatched. This CDR3 is 14 amino acids long. CDR1 is SGDLS, CDR2 YYNGEE, per germline.

The chain employs TRBV7-2 and TRBJ1-3; 7 bases match TRBD1. The CDR3 sequence is 16 residues long. J was trimmed by 1 base and V by 6 bases; bases with no gene match: 9. The V gene's germline CDR1 is SGHTA and CDR2 FQGNSA. The CDR3 nucleotides are TGTGCCAGCAGGTCTACTCTACAGGGGTCTGGAAACACCATATATTTT. Translating it yields CASRSTLQGSGNTIYF.

This chain uses TRBV7-9 with TRBJ1-2, with D possibly being TRBD1 (6 bases). The V gene lost 4 bases and the J gene lost 12 bases, with 12 bases spanning the gap. Germline assignment: CDR1 SEHNR and CDR2 FQNEAQ (reference sequence). There are 11 residues in the CDR3. The CDR3 loop reads CASSSDRRDTF. Written as DNA, the CDR3 is TGTGCCAGCAGCTCGGACAGAAGGGACACCTTC.

CDR3 sequence reads: CASTLRGDSRSYEQYF. The CDR3, as DNA: TGTGCCAGCACCCTTAGAGGGGACAGCCGCTCCTACGAGCAGTACTTC. This rearrangement joins TRBV28 to TRBJ2-7; 7 nucleotides line up with TRBD1. Germline CDR1 is MDHEN and CDR2 is SYDVKM. J was trimmed by 0 bases and V by 7 bases; bases with no gene match: 12. The CDR3 has 16 residues.

The V and J genes are TRBV2 and TRBJ1-1; no reliable D call. This CDR3 has 13 residues. Germline V lookup: CDR1 SNHLY, CDR2 FYNNEI. V was clipped by 5 bases and J by 3 bases, with 10 bases between them. CDR3: CASSSSRDTEAFF. The CDR3 DNA sequence: TGTGCCAGCAGTTCATCCCGGGACACTGAAGCTTTCTTT.

The chain is built from TRBV5-1 and TRBJ1-1; 8 bases are shared with TRBD1. V trimming: 3 bases; J trimming: 1 base; junction bases outside the gene matches: 2. The germline gives CDR1 SGHRS, CDR2 YFSETQ. The length of the CDR3 is 14 residues. CDR3 loop: CASSSTGANTEAFF. DNA for the CDR3: TGCGCCAGCAGCTCGACAGGGGCGAACACTGAAGCTTTCTTT.

This clone has only one observation. The chain is built from TRBV13 and TRBJ2-2; possible D gene TRBD2, 5 bases. The CDR3 sequence is 16 residues long. Per the germline V gene, CDR1 is PRHDT and CDR2 is FYEKMQ (reference sequence). The V gene lost 4 bases and the J gene lost 0 bases, with 12 bases spanning the gap. The CDR3 here is CASSSASFPNTGELFF. CDR3 sequence (DNA): TGTGCCAGCAGCTCTGCTAGCTTTCCGAACACCGGGGAGCTGTTTTTT.

The V call is TRBV19, the J call TRBJ2-5; the match to TRBD2 covers 11 bases. The V gene's germline CDR1 is LNHDA and CDR2 SQIVND (reference sequence). The CDR3 consists of 16 residues. With V trimmed by 6 bases and J by 7 bases, 13 bases remained unmatched. The CDR3 spells CASSQITGTSGGTQYF. The CDR3 region has the DNA TGTGCCAGTAGCCAAATCACCGGGACTAGCGGTGGGACCCAGTACTTC.